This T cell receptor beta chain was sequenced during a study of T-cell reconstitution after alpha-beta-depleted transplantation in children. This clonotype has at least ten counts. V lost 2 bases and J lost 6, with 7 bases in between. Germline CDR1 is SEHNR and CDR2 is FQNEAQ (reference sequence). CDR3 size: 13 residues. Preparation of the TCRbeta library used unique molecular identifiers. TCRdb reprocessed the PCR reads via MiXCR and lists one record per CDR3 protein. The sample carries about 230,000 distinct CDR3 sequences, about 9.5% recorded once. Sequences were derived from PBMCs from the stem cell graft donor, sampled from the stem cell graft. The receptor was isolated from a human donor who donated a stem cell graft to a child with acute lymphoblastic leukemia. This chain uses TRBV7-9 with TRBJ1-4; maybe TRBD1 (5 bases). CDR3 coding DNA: TGTGCCAGCAGCTTACAGGGTTATGAAAAACTGTTTTTT. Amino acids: CASSLQGYEKLFF.